These 24 T cell receptor beta chains were all obtained from the same sample, sequenced in a study of Ad26.COV2.S vaccination and SARS-CoV-2 variants. Treatment: 19 received Ad26.COV2.S at low or high dose, single or two shots; several received placebo; per-sample allocation not given. Day 63 after the first vaccine or placebo injection was the time point for sampling. Data came from immunoSEQ multiplex PCR; TCRdb stores just in-frame clones and leaves some out. The profile covers 350,000 to 450,000 clones, with about 85% appearing a single time and 2.5% to 3.5% taken by the ten largest. Here the sequenced sample was peripheral blood, taken in a trial of Ad26.COV2.S vaccine versus placebo. These receptors all come from a person between 18 and 60 years old who received the Ad26.COV2.S COVID-19 vaccine or a placebo.

This rearrangement joins TRBV5-1 to TRBJ2-3, with TRBD2 matching 13 bases. CDR1 is SGHRS, CDR2 YFSETQ, per germline. V shed 2 bases and J 2 bases; nucleotides not matched to a gene: 11. The CDR3 runs to 19 residues. In DNA form, the CDR3 reads TGCGCCAGCAGCTTCGGCCCCAGACTAGCGGGGGGCACCACAGATACGCAGTATTTT. Encoded protein: CASSFGPRLAGGTTDTQYF.

This clone appeared a single time. The V call is TRBV29-1, the J call TRBJ2-1; maybe TRBD2 (6 bases). The germline V and J ends were trimmed by 3 bases and 10 bases, with 22 bases remaining between them. Germline values: CDR1 SQVTM, CDR2 ANQGSEA. The CDR3 runs 15 residues. The CDR3 coding sequence is TGCAGCGTTGATCCGGGGGTGGAGAGCGAAGGAGAGCAGTTCTTC. Amino acid sequence: CSVDPGVESEGEQFF.

This chain's CDR3 is CASSVQNQETQYF. The CDR3 DNA is TGTGCCAGCAGCGTGCAGAATCAAGAGACCCAGTACTTC. The J gene is TRBJ2-5, the V gene TRBV9; D uncertain. V gave up 2 bases and J gave up 2 bases, with 7 bases separating them. The CDR3 spans 13 residues. Germline CDR1 SGDLS, CDR2 YYNGEE.

The chain couples TRBV27 to TRBJ2-3; TRBD2 is a possible D gene (7 bases). V shed 6 bases and J shed 2 bases, with 21 bases lying between them. Germline values: CDR1 MNHEY, CDR2 SMNVEV (reference sequence). The CDR3 is 17 residues long. CDR3 nucleotide sequence: TGTGCCAGCAGCCTTGGAGGGGGGGGATTACCCACAGATACGCAGTATTTT. As protein: CASSLGGGGLPTDTQYF.

V and J are TRBV7-6 and TRBJ2-7; TRBD2 might be the D (5 bases). CDR1 and CDR2 (germline): SGHVS, FNYEAQ. The V end lost 5 bases, the J end lost 4 bases, and 18 bases lay between the germline ends. This CDR3 is built from 15 residues. The CDR3 bases are TGTGCCAGCAGCGCGGGTGAGGGCCCCCTGTACGAGCAGTACTTC. It yields the protein CASSAGEGPLYEQYF.

The chain employs TRBV28 and TRBJ1-1; D is possibly TRBD1 (6 bases). Trimming removed 6 bases from V and 0 bases from J, with 23 bases in between. The germline V gene has CDR1 MDHEN and CDR2 SYDVKM. The CDR3 has 18 amino acids. The CDR3 bases are TGTGCCAGCAGAGGGAAGGGGGGGCGTTTGATATTGAACACTGAAGCTTTCTTT. The encoded protein is CASRGKGGRLILNTEAFF. The variable domain in full, with the rest retrieved from reference TRBV28 and TRBJ1-1, is DVKVTQSSRYLVKRTGEKVFLECVQDMDHENMFWYRQDPGLGLRLIYFSYDVKMKEKGDIPEGYSVSREKKERFSLILESASTNQTSMYLCASRGKGGRLILNTEAFFGQGTRLTVV.

The chain carries TRBV5-4 and TRBJ2-2; 7 bases match TRBD1. The length of the CDR3 is 14 residues. Trimming cost V 4 bases and J 6 bases; bases outside gene matches: 6. CDR1 SGHNT and CDR2 YYREEE come from the germline V gene (reference sequence). The chain's CDR3 is CASSPQGVPGELFF. DNA for the CDR3: TGTGCCAGCAGCCCTCAGGGGGTCCCCGGGGAGCTGTTTTTT.

The chain joins TRBV5-6 to TRBJ1-1, with D maybe TRBD1 (6 bases). This CDR3 has 16 residues. Germline V gene data show CDR1 as SGHDT and CDR2 as YYEEEE. Deletions cut 4 bases from V and 2 bases from J, with 18 bases between. The CDR3 DNA sequence: TGTGCCAGCAGCAGGCTGAGGGGGGGTCTCAACACTGAAGCTTTCTTT. Amino acids: CASSRLRGGLNTEAFF.

V and J are TRBV6-5 and TRBJ2-7; D gene uncertain. The CDR3 length is 11 residues. V shed 6 bases and J shed 2 bases, with 5 bases lying between them. Germline V CDR1 and CDR2: MNHEY, SVGAGI. The CDR3 here is CASSLTYEQYF. The CDR3 DNA follows: TGTGCCAGCAGCCTTACCTACGAGCAGTACTTC.

The chain is built from TRBV11-3 and TRBJ2-1; TRBD2 matches at 8 bases. This CDR3 region has 15 residues. CDR1 SGHNT and CDR2 YENEEA come from the germline V gene. J gave up 4 bases and V 4 bases, and 6 bases lay outside the gene matches. CDR3 sequence reads: CASSSGGAYYNEQFF. As DNA, the CDR3 is TGTGCCAGCAGCTCCGGGGGGGCCTATTACAATGAGCAGTTCTTC.

The rearrangement links TRBV29-1 to TRBJ2-5; no firm D call. Germline loops: CDR1 SQVTM, CDR2 ANQGSEA. CDR3 length: 14 amino acids. V lost 8 bases and J lost 2, with 18 bases in between. The CDR3 DNA reads as TGCAGCTCACGAGGTCTCCAAGAGCAAGAGACCCAGTACTTC. It translates to CSSRGLQEQETQYF.

The gene calls are TRBV27 and TRBJ2-3; 10 nucleotides match TRBD2. V gave up 3 bases and J gave up 6 bases; unmatched junction bases: 9. The CDR3 sequence is 16 residues long. CDR1 and CDR2 (germline): MNHEY, SMNVEV (reference sequence). CDR3 loop: CASSLRTSGKWDTQYF. CDR3 nucleotide sequence: TGTGCCAGCAGTTTGAGGACTAGCGGTAAATGGGATACGCAGTATTTT.

V and J are TRBV4-3 and TRBJ2-7; D gene unclear. There are 13 residues in the CDR3. Trimming shortened V by 2 bases and J by 1 base, and 6 bases separated the two germline ends. Germline V gene sequence: CDR1 LGHNA, CDR2 YSLEER. CDR3 sequence: CASSQHQSYEQYF. CDR3 DNA: TGCGCCAGCAGCCAACACCAGTCCTACGAGCAGTACTTC.

The rearrangement uses TRBV6-5 and TRBJ2-2; tentative D call: TRBD1 (6 bases). CDR1 MNHEY and CDR2 SVGAGI come from the germline V gene. V was clipped by 6 bases and J by 2 bases, with 10 bases between them. The CDR3 totals 14 residues. The CDR3 here is CASRQGFNTGELFF. The CDR3 DNA follows: TGTGCCAGCAGACAGGGTTTTAACACCGGGGAGCTGTTTTTT.

This chain connects TRBV23-1 to TRBJ1-2, with D unclear. TRBV23-1 is classed as an ORF, of uncertain function. This CDR3 comprises 17 residues. V gave up 4 bases and J gave up 5 bases, with 23 bases separating them. The CDR3 region is CASSRAPATVSEYGYTF. The CDR3 region has the DNA TGCGCCAGCAGTCGAGCCCCCGCGACGGTCTCGGAATATGGCTACACCTTC.

The rearrangement joins TRBV24-1 to TRBJ2-3; 7 nucleotides match TRBD1. Germline CDR1 KGHDR, CDR2 SFDVKD. There are 17 residues in the CDR3. V was clipped by 2 bases and J by 2 bases; unmatched bases: 9. CDR3 in amino acids: CATSDSGSGQITDTQYF. CDR3 coding DNA: TGTGCCACCAGTGATTCCGGATCGGGACAGATCACAGATACGCAGTATTTT.

The chain couples TRBV25-1 to TRBJ2-1, with D possibly TRBD1 on 6 matching bases. V lost 9 bases and J lost 6, with 15 bases in between. Germline V gives CDR1 MGHDK, CDR2 SYGVNS. The CDR3 has 13 residues. The CDR3 here is CASRPGQLNEQFF. CDR3 DNA: TGTGCCAGTCGACCTGGACAGCTCAATGAGCAGTTCTTC. The entire variable domain, with the rest obtained from reference TRBV25-1 and TRBJ2-1, is as follows: EADIYQTPRYLVIGTGKKITLECSQTMGHDKMYWYQQDPGMELHLIHYSYGVNSTEKGDLSSESTVSRIRTEHFPLTLESARPSHTSQYLCASRPGQLNEQFFGPGTRLTVL.

This clone appeared once. Other DNA sequences in this sample translate to the same CDR3. The chain links TRBV7-8 to TRBJ2-1; D is possibly TRBD1 (5 bases). Germline CDR1 and CDR2: SGHVS and FQNEAQ. Trimming left V 0 bases short and J 1 base short, with 7 bases between. The CDR3 runs 15 residues. CDR3 nucleotide sequence: TGTGCCAGCAGCTTAGCGGGGCCGTCCTACAATGAGCAGTTCTTC. Protein product: CASSLAGPSYNEQFF.

The chain carries TRBV6-6 and TRBJ2-7; no reliable D call. Trimming removed 1 base at V and 2 bases at J, with 6 bases between. The CDR3 spans 13 residues. Germline V gene data show CDR1 as MNHNY and CDR2 as SVGAGI (reference sequence). Here the CDR3 reads CASSYFSTYEQYF. CDR3 bases: TGTGCCAGCAGTTACTTCAGTACCTACGAGCAGTACTTC.

The J gene is TRBJ2-1, the V gene TRBV5-5; D might be TRBD1 (5 bases). Looked up from germline, CDR1 is SGHKS and CDR2 is YYEKEE (reference sequence). The ends were cut back, 2 bases at V and 7 bases at J, with 19 bases in the middle. This CDR3 comprises 16 residues. Here the CDR3 reads CASSFSFGAGNNEQFF. As DNA, the CDR3 is TGTGCCAGCAGCTTCTCTTTTGGCGCAGGGAATAATGAGCAGTTCTTC.

This chain uses TRBV27 with TRBJ1-2; weak D call: TRBD1 (5 bases). The germline V and J ends were trimmed by 3 bases and 8 bases, with 13 bases remaining between them. CDR1 and CDR2 from the germline V gene are MNHEY and SMNVEV (reference sequence). The CDR3 sequence is 13 residues long. The CDR3 DNA sequence: TGTGCCAGCAGTTTCTTGGGAGGGGAGGGCTACACCTTC. It is translated as CASSFLGGEGYTF.

The chain has TRBV10-3 and TRBJ2-7, with 7 nucleotides matching TRBD2. The CDR3 has 15 residues. The junction had 5 bases not matched to a gene; V was cut back by 1 base and J by 2 bases. Germline assignment: CDR1 ENHRY and CDR2 SYGVKD. CDR3 region: CAISEFSGSTYEQYF. The DNA of the CDR3 is TGTGCCATCAGTGAGTTTAGCGGGTCGACCTACGAGCAGTACTTC.

This chain links TRBV28 with TRBJ2-1; tentatively, D is TRBD1 (6 bases). CDR1 and CDR2 (germline): MDHEN, SYDVKM. Trimming pared 5 bases from V and 14 bases from J, leaving 16 bases between. This CDR3 spans 12 amino acids. The CDR3 DNA is TGTGCCAGCAGTGAAACCGGGACAAGTGAGTTCTTC. Translating it yields CASSETGTSEFF.

V and J are TRBV14 and TRBJ1-6; D is possibly TRBD1 (6 bases). Trimming took off 3 bases at V and 11 bases at J, with 8 bases between the two ends. The CDR3 runs 12 residues. Germline CDR1 reads SGHDN; CDR2 reads FVKESK. CDR3 region: CASSHGGAPLHF. In nucleotides, the CDR3 is TGTGCCAGCAGCCACGGGGGCGCACCCCTCCACTTT.